This TCR beta chain appears in the sequencing data of a study of T cell changes during pregnancy in multiple sclerosis. Germline trimming cut 2 bases from V and 5 bases from J; bases unmatched to any gene: 11. The CDR3 runs to 16 residues. The germline CDR1 and CDR2 sequences are SGHVS and FNYEAQ. Sequenced by immunoSEQ multiplex PCR; TCRdb stores in-frame clones only, minus some. In the table there are some 20,000 clones, 75% to 90% of which are singletons. This rearrangement joins TRBV7-6 to TRBJ2-7; 8 bases agree with TRBD1. The starting material was CD4+ T cells from peripheral blood mononuclear cells, obtained in the first trimester of pregnancy. The origin of this receptor is a female donor in good health, enrolled as a control in a pregnancy study. The CDR3 protein is CASSLIPGQGTNEQYF. The CDR3 DNA follows: TGTGCCAGCAGCTTAATACCCGGACAGGGTACGAACGAGCAGTACTTC.